These 15 T cell receptor beta chains came from one sample sequenced in a study of molecular identifiers for immune sequencing clone quantification (dated by TCRdb to the late 2010s). The method was PCR. The listed sequencing device is NextSeq 500. TCRdb reprocessed the public reads (quality trimming at Q25 with fastp, clone calling with MiXCR) and kept in-frame beta chains. Duplicate CDR3 protein sequences are folded into a single record with the most common DNA and genes. This sample gives about 100,000 distinct CDR3 sequences in total; 36% of them show up just once. Of the sample, less than 5.5% falls within the top ten clones. Specimen: naive CD8+ T cells from blood, with Jurkat cell RNA spiked in. The cell subset or site label here, explained by the study, means: FACS-sorted CD8+CD4-CCR7+CD45RA+ naive T cells. These receptors were obtained from a human donor in good health. Some libraries in this study had Jurkat cell RNA spiked in.

This clonotype was observed many times. V usage is TRBV7-9 and J usage is TRBJ2-1, with 7 positions matching TRBD2. Germline assignment: CDR1 SEHNR and CDR2 FQNEAQ (reference sequence). The CDR3 is made up of 17 amino acids. V shed 11 bases and J 7 bases; nucleotides not matched to a gene: 23. CDR3 nucleotide sequence: TGTGCCGCAAACCTGGTCTCGGGGGGAGGGCCCTTTAATGAGCAGTTCTTC. It codes for CAANLVSGGGPFNEQFF.

Points on this clonotype: At one boundary the junction diverges from the germline segment, which might be a read error. V and J are TRBV4-3 and TRBJ2-1; D gene uncertain. Germline-derived CDR1 and CDR2 are LGHNA and YSLEER. CDR3 size: 14 residues. CDR3 region: CASSQPSLYNGQFF. The CDR3 DNA reads as TGCGCCAGCAGCCAGCCCTCGCTTTACAATGGGCAGTTCTTC.

There are many counts of this clonotype. The chain has TRBV2 and TRBJ2-5; D is undetermined. Looked up from germline, CDR1 is SNHLY and CDR2 is FYNNEI. This CDR3 has 12 residues. V shed 5 bases and J shed 3 bases, with 7 bases lying between them. The CDR3 coding sequence is TGTGCCAGCAGTCACACGAAAGAGACCCAGTACTTC. Its translation: CASSHTKETQYF.

On this clonotype: This could be a read error, since a much larger clone is one nucleotide away. The gene calls are TRBV11-2 and TRBJ2-1; D remains ambiguous. The CDR3 loop spans 13 amino acids. Germline-derived CDR1 and CDR2 are SGHAT and FQNNGV. The CDR3 bases are TGTGCCAGCAGCGTAGAGTATTTTGATGAGCAGTTCTTC. Its protein is CASSVEYFDEQFF.

Of note for this clonotype: A read error may be the cause here, since a much bigger clone is one base away. The chain joins TRBV5-1 to TRBJ2-7; either TRBD1 or TRBD2 may supply D (5 bases each). CDR1 is SGHRS and CDR2 is YFSETQ in the germline V gene. CDR3 length: 12 amino acids. The CDR3 DNA is TGCGCCAGCTTTCGCCGGGGCGACGAGCAGCACTTC. It encodes CASFRRGDEQHF.

Regarding this clonotype: Possible read error: a much larger clone is one base away. J is TRBJ1-1 and V is TRBV5-1, with unresolved D. Germline lookup yields CDR1 SGHRS and CDR2 YFSETQ. This CDR3 spans 13 amino acids. In DNA form, the CDR3 reads TGCACCAGCAGCTTGGTGGGGATAACTGAAGCTTTCTTT. It specifies CTSSLVGITEAFF. The full variable domain, rest sourced from reference TRBV5-1 and TRBJ1-1, is KAGVTQTPRYLIKTRGQQVTLSCSPISGHRSVSWYQQTPGQGLQFLFEYFSETQRNKGNFPGRFSGRQFSNSRSEMNVSTLELGDSALYLCTSSLVGITEAFFGQGTRLTVV.

V and J are TRBV24-1 and TRBJ2-1, with D unclear. There are 12 residues in the CDR3. Germline CDR1 and CDR2: KGHDR and SFDVKD. V lost 3 bases, J lost 10 bases, and 9 bases lay in between. CDR3 sequence: CATSDQSAEQFF. In DNA, the CDR3 is TGTGCCACCAGTGATCAGTCAGCGGAGCAGTTCTTC.

As for this clonotype: The final CDR3 position lacks the conserved phenylalanine or tryptophan, pointing to a likely read error. The chain joins TRBV6-5 to TRBJ2-5, with TRBD2 matching over 15 bases. The CDR3 consists of 17 residues. The junction had 5 bases not matched to a gene; V was cut back by 5 bases and J by 1 base. Germline-derived CDR1 and CDR2 are MNHEY and SVGAGI. This CDR3 reads CASSEPGLAGGQETQYY. CDR3 coding DNA: TGTGCCAGCAGTGAACCGGGACTAGCGGGAGGCCAAGAGACCCAGTACTAC.

This clonotype has more than one count but fewer than ten. V gene TRBV5-4 combines with J gene TRBJ2-1; D call uncertain. Germline loops: CDR1 SGHNT, CDR2 YYREEE (reference sequence). The CDR3 contains 13 residues. Trimming removed 2 bases from V and 1 base from J, with 4 bases in between. CDR3 region: CASSFYSYNEQFF. DNA for the CDR3: TGTGCCAGCAGCTTTTATTCCTACAATGAGCAGTTCTTC.

V usage is TRBV6-5 and J usage is TRBJ2-7, with D possibly TRBD1 on 6 matching bases. The CDR3 contains 14 residues. V lost 2 bases to trimming and J lost 5 bases, with 13 bases between them. Germline V gene sequence: CDR1 MNHEY, CDR2 SVGAGI. Written as DNA, the CDR3 is TGTGCCAGCAGTTACGGGACACAACCCAACGAGCAGTACTTC. It is translated as CASSYGTQPNEQYF.

This clonotype has ten or more counts. The V gene is TRBV29-1, the J gene TRBJ2-3; D is uncertain. Germline V gives CDR1 SQVTM, CDR2 ANQGSEA. V lost 4 bases, J lost 6 bases, and 14 bases lay in between. The CDR3 covers 13 residues. Written as DNA, the CDR3 is TGCAGCGTTGTGGCAGCAACTTCGGATACGCAGTATTTT. Its translation: CSVVAATSDTQYF.

With regard to this clonotype: One base away lies a much larger clone, so this may be a sequencing read error. V and J are TRBV7-2 and TRBJ2-7; 9 nucleotides line up with TRBD1. Germline-derived CDR1 and CDR2 are SGHTA and FQGNSA. V trimming: 10 bases; J trimming: 4 bases; junction bases outside the gene matches: 11. The CDR3 sequence is 14 residues long. CDR3 DNA: TGTGCCATCAGTTTCACCGGGACAGGGTACGAGCAGTACTTC. Protein sequence: CAISFTGTGYEQYF.

The rearrangement joins TRBV7-8 to TRBJ1-1, with D perhaps matching TRBD1 (6 bases). The CDR3 extends over 14 amino acids. From germline, CDR1 is SGHVS and CDR2 FQNEAQ. Trimming cost V 5 bases and J 3 bases, with 13 bases left between them. CDR3 residues: CASSVRRGDTEAFF. DNA of the CDR3: TGTGCCAGCAGCGTCAGAAGGGGGGACACTGAAGCTTTCTTT.

Worth noting for this clonotype: It may be a read error: a sequence one base away is much more abundant. The CDR3 nucleotides are TGTGCCAGCAGCCCCCGGGACAGGCCCGACGAGCAGTACTTC. It translates to CASSPRDRPDEQYF. The genes are TRBV7-6 and TRBJ2-7; 8 bases map to TRBD1. Germline V CDR1 and CDR2: SGHVS, FNYEAQ. The ends lost 5 bases at V and 5 bases at J; junction bases unmatched: 8. The CDR3 runs to 14 residues.

This clonotype is a singleton in its sample. This is likely a read error, given that the CDR3 carries no conserved phenylalanine or tryptophan at its end. The V and J genes are TRBV6-2 or TRBV6-3 and TRBJ2-1; D gene unclear. Looked up from germline, CDR1 is MNHEY and CDR2 is SVGEGT. V was pared by 0 bases and J by 3 bases, with 18 bases between. The CDR3 spans 18 residues. CDR3 coding DNA: TGTGCCAGCAGTTACTCTAGAACGGGTGAATCGTACTACAATGAGCAGTTCATC. Residues: CASSYSRTGESYYNEQFI.